These 30 T cell receptor beta chains came from one sample sequenced in a study of CD8 T cells in ankylosing spondylitis. TCRdb ran MiXCR on the 5' RACE reads and lists one entry per CDR3 protein. The sample holds 200,000 or so distinct CDR3 sequences, around a sixth seen once. Sequences were obtained from blood, either unsorted or a sorted T cell fraction (not recorded which). The receptors here all came from a male donor aged 5-29 years with ankylosing spondylitis or in good health (not recorded which).

Comments on this clonotype: One end of the junction fails to match germline, which may point to a read error. The chain is built from TRBV13 and TRBJ1-1, with D perhaps matching TRBD1 (5 bases). Germline V gene lookup returns CDR1 PRHDT and CDR2 FYEKMQ (reference sequence). The CDR3 loop spans 13 amino acids. Here the CDR3 reads CASSFPGGSESSF. In nucleotides, the CDR3 is TGTGCCAGCAGCTTTCCGGGGGGGTCTGAATCTTCCTTT.

This clonotype was counted ten times or more. The rearrangement joins TRBV19 to TRBJ1-5; weak D call: TRBD1 (5 bases). Trimming stripped 0 bases from V and 0 bases from J, with 12 bases between. Germline lookup yields CDR1 LNHDA and CDR2 SQIVND (reference sequence). This CDR3 is built from 17 residues. The CDR3 protein is CASSIDDSNYSNQPQHF. The CDR3 DNA follows: TGTGCCAGTAGTATAGATGACAGCAACTATAGCAATCAGCCCCAGCATTTT.

This chain connects TRBV10-3 to TRBJ2-3; D ambiguous. Germline CDR1 and CDR2: ENHRY and SYGVKD. CDR3 length: 15 residues. Between the trimmed V and J ends, which lost 0 bases and 9 bases, there was a span of 16 bases. CDR3 nucleotide sequence: TGTGCCATCAGTGAGTCGATGTCATGGCAATCCACGCAGTATTTT. Translated: CAISESMSWQSTQYF.

This clonotype was seen repeatedly, ten times or more. The chain recombines TRBV5-1 with TRBJ2-5; D assignment may be TRBD1 or TRBD2 (5 bases each). Looked up from germline, CDR1 is SGHRS and CDR2 is YFSETQ. Trimming removed 0 bases from V and 2 bases from J, with 14 bases in between. The CDR3 is 16 amino acids. CDR3 in amino acids: CASSLVRGIGQETQYF. The CDR3 DNA reads TGCGCCAGCAGCTTGGTACGGGGCATCGGACAAGAGACCCAGTACTTC.

V and J are TRBV12-5 and TRBJ2-3; D remains ambiguous. Trimming removed 2 bases from V and 3 bases from J, with 12 bases in between. The CDR3 contains 15 residues. Germline CDR1 is LGHNT and CDR2 is FRNRAP. The CDR3 loop reads CASGLSNLPTDTQYF. For the CDR3, the DNA is TGTGCTAGTGGTTTGTCCAACCTCCCTACAGATACGCAGTATTTT.

At least ten counts were recorded for this clonotype. The V and J genes are TRBV18 and TRBJ2-1; D is possibly TRBD1 or TRBD2 (7 bases each). V lost 6 bases and J lost 7, with 13 bases in between. CDR3 length equals 13 residues. Germline assignment: CDR1 KGHSH and CDR2 LQKENI. The CDR3 DNA follows: TGTGCCAGCTCGCGGCAGGGGGGGAATGAGCAGTTCTTC. It specifies CASSRQGGNEQFF.

The CDR3 coding sequence is TGTGCCAGCAGCTTAGGCGGTGTACATGAGCAGTTCTTC. Its translation: CASSLGGVHEQFF. The chain has TRBV7-2 and TRBJ2-1; D uncertain. Germline CDR1 SGHTA, CDR2 FQGNSA. The CDR3 is made up of 13 amino acids. V was pared by 1 base and J by 8 bases, with 9 bases between. Using reference TRBV7-2 and TRBJ2-1 for the parts outside the CDR3, the full variable domain is GAGVSQSPSNKVTEKGKDVELRCDPISGHTALYWYRQSLGQGLEFLIYFQGNSAPDKSGLPSDRFSAERTGGSVSTLTIQRTQQEDSAVYLCASSLGGVHEQFFGPGTRLTVL.

This chain connects TRBV25-1 to TRBJ2-1, with TRBD1 matching 8 bases. Germline V gene data show CDR1 as MGHDK and CDR2 as SYGVNS. The CDR3 totals 15 residues. Germline trimming cut 3 bases from V and 6 bases from J; bases unmatched to any gene: 7. The CDR3 DNA follows: TGTGCCAGCAGTGATAGGACAGGGAGACCCAATGAGCAGTTCTTC. Residues: CASSDRTGRPNEQFF.

This clonotype has ten or more counts. J is TRBJ2-7 and V is TRBV12-3 or TRBV12-4, with 8 bases identical to TRBD1. The CDR3 length is 14 residues. V was clipped by 6 bases and J by 2 bases; unmatched bases: 6. CDR3 region: CASRPRQGPYEQYF. CDR3 in DNA: TGTGCCAGCAGACCCAGACAGGGGCCCTACGAGCAGTACTTC.

This clonotype occurred a few times. The chain carries TRBV9 and TRBJ2-1; TRBD1 matches 11 bases. V lost 0 bases and J lost 8; bases outside the gene matches: 7. CDR1 and CDR2 (germline): SGDLS, YYNGEE. There are 16 residues in the CDR3. The CDR3 region has the DNA TGTGCCAGCAGCGTAGCTGGACAGGGGGCCGTATATGAGCAGTTCTTC. This translates into CASSVAGQGAVYEQFF. The full variable domain, with the rest looked up from reference TRBV9 and TRBJ2-1, is DSGVTQTPKHLITATGQRVTLRCSPRSGDLSVYWYQQSLDQGLQFLIQYYNGEERAKGNILERFSAQQFPDLHSELNLSSLELGDSALYFCASSVAGQGAVYEQFFGPGTRLTVL.

The sample holds many counts of this clonotype. This chain links TRBV7-2 with TRBJ2-3; 7 positions agree with TRBD1. With V trimmed by 5 bases and J by 4 bases, 6 bases remained unmatched. CDR1 is SGHTA, CDR2 FQGNSA, per germline. CDR3 size: 14 residues. CDR3 sequence (DNA): TGTGCCAGCAGCCCTAGAGGGGGCGCAGATACGCAGTATTTT. It translates to CASSPRGGADTQYF.

The rearrangement joins TRBV24-1 to TRBJ2-3, with D maybe TRBD2 (6 bases). Trimming took 5 bases from V and 4 from J, leaving 15 bases between them. The CDR3 spans 15 residues. Germline V gene sequence: CDR1 KGHDR, CDR2 SFDVKD. The CDR3 sequence: CATSAPRGSSDTQYF. CDR3 DNA: TGTGCCACCAGTGCCCCCCGGGGGAGCTCAGATACGCAGTATTTT.

This clonotype was observed a single time. A much larger clone lies a single base off, so this may be a read error. The V and J genes are TRBV6-5 and TRBJ2-3; D is possibly TRBD1 (7 bases). Per the germline V gene, CDR1 is MNHEY and CDR2 is SVGAGI. The CDR3 covers 18 residues. Written as DNA, the CDR3 is TGTGCCAGCAGTTACGTCCCGCCCCAGACAGGGAGGACAGATACGCAGTGTTTT. Translated: CASSYVPPQTGRTDTQCF.

The V gene is TRBV12-3 or TRBV12-4, the J gene TRBJ2-1; TRBD2 matches at 8 bases. CDR3 length: 14 residues. V lost 6 bases to trimming and J lost 3 bases; unmatched junction nucleotides: 4. CDR3 in amino acids: CASRTSENYNEQFF. DNA for the CDR3: TGTGCCAGCAGGACTAGCGAGAACTACAATGAGCAGTTCTTC.

Ten or more counts support this clonotype. This chain joins TRBV6-1 and TRBJ2-1; 9 nucleotides agree with TRBD2. With V trimmed by 5 bases and J by 4 bases, 6 bases remained unmatched. Germline values: CDR1 MNHNS, CDR2 SASEGT. The CDR3 runs to 15 residues. The CDR3 bases are TGTGCCAGCAGTTTTACTAGCGGGTCTTACAATGAGCAGTTCTTC. Its protein is CASSFTSGSYNEQFF.

This clonotype came up many times. The chain uses TRBV7-8 and TRBJ2-2; D may be TRBD1 (6 bases). The germline V gene has CDR1 SGHVS and CDR2 FQNEAQ. The CDR3 contains 14 residues. V dropped 5 bases and J dropped 1 base, with 8 bases sitting between them. The CDR3 region is CASSKTGNTGELFF. CDR3 nucleotides: TGTGCCAGCAGCAAGACAGGGAACACCGGGGAGCTGTTTTTT.

This clonotype was picked up many times. V is TRBV20-1 and J is TRBJ2-3; no definite D call. The V end was cut by 6 bases, the J end by 8 bases, with 12 bases between. This CDR3 contains 11 residues. Germline V lookup: CDR1 DFQATT, CDR2 SNEGSKA (reference sequence). CDR3 loop: CSAPPGGTQYF. The CDR3 nucleotides are TGCAGTGCCCCCCCCGGTGGTACGCAGTATTTT.

This clonotype was picked up many times. The V gene is TRBV20-1, the J gene TRBJ1-2; 8 nucleotides line up with TRBD1. The CDR3 is 16 amino acids. Germline V gene sequence: CDR1 DFQATT, CDR2 SNEGSKA (reference sequence). V trimming: 0 bases; J trimming: 4 bases; junction bases outside the gene matches: 10. CDR3 DNA: TGCAGTGCTAGAGATTCACTTCTAGGACAGGGCTATGGCTACACCTTC. It codes for CSARDSLLGQGYGYTF.

This clonotype has at least ten counts. The V call is TRBV12-3 or TRBV12-4, the J call TRBJ2-3; the D is unclear. Trimming shortened V by 6 bases and J by 4 bases, and 14 bases separated the two germline ends. This CDR3 is 14 amino acids long. CDR3: CASSNSGGADTQYF. The DNA for the CDR3 is TGTGCCAGCAGCAACTCGGGTGGGGCAGATACGCAGTATTTT.

This clonotype has ten or more counts. The rearrangement uses TRBV10-3 and TRBJ1-1, with 8 bases identical to TRBD1. Germline values: CDR1 ENHRY, CDR2 SYGVKD. V lost 4 bases to trimming and J lost 0 bases; unmatched junction nucleotides: 4. CDR3 length equals 15 residues. The DNA of the CDR3 is TGTGCCATCAGTGCACTACAGGGGGTGAACACTGAAGCTTTCTTT. Amino acid sequence: CAISALQGVNTEAFF.

There are many counts of this clonotype. The V and J genes are TRBV5-5 and TRBJ1-5; D unclear. The germline V and J ends were trimmed by 0 bases and 3 bases, with 10 bases remaining between them. This CDR3 has 15 amino acids. Per germline, CDR1 SGHKS and CDR2 YYEKEE (reference sequence). The DNA for the CDR3 is TGTGCCAGCAGCTTGGGTAGTAACGTCAATCAGCCCCAGCATTTT. This sequence encodes CASSLGSNVNQPQHF. Full variable domain (missing parts from reference TRBV5-5 and TRBJ1-5): DAGVTQSPTHLIKTRGQQVTLRCSPISGHKSVSWYQQVLGQGPQFIFQYYEKEERGRGNFPDRFSARQFPNYSSELNVNALLLGDSALYLCASSLGSNVNQPQHFGDGTRLSIL.

In this sample, this clonotype turned up many times. The rearrangement joins TRBV2 to TRBJ1-4; 7 nucleotides align to TRBD1. The trim removed 6 bases at V and 10 bases at J, leaving 8 bases unmatched. CDR3 length: 13 amino acids. In germline, CDR1 is SNHLY, CDR2 FYNNEI. As DNA, the CDR3 is TGTGCCAGCAGCGCAGACAGGGCGGGAAAACTGTTTTTT. This codes for CASSADRAGKLFF.

This clonotype occurred a few times. The V call is TRBV7-9, the J call TRBJ2-7, with D uncertain. Trimming pared 7 bases from V and 2 bases from J, leaving 12 bases between. Germline CDR1 reads SEHNR; CDR2 reads FQNEAQ (reference sequence). The CDR3 consists of 13 residues. The CDR3 nucleotides read TGTGCCAGCAACACTATGATTGCCTACGAGCAGTACTTC. This gives the protein CASNTMIAYEQYF.

Many counts were recorded for this clonotype. The V gene is TRBV7-8, the J gene TRBJ2-7; TRBD2 is a possible D gene (6 bases). From germline, CDR1 is SGHVS and CDR2 FQNEAQ. The CDR3 is 15 residues long. Trimming removed 1 base from V and 3 bases from J, with 13 bases in between. Here the CDR3 reads CASSLGGGVNYEQYF. The CDR3 DNA follows: TGTGCCAGCAGCTTAGGGGGCGGGGTGAACTACGAGCAGTACTTC.

This rearrangement joins TRBV20-1 to TRBJ2-3, with D possibly being TRBD2 (6 bases). Trimming removed 2 bases from V and 6 bases from J, with 18 bases in between. Germline values: CDR1 DFQATT, CDR2 SNEGSKA (reference sequence). This CDR3 is 15 amino acids long. CDR3 sequence (DNA): TGCAGTGCTAGACCCGTGGGACTCTCCATGGATACGCAGTATTTT. Protein: CSARPVGLSMDTQYF.

In this sample, this clonotype turned up many times. This chain connects TRBV4-3 to TRBJ2-7, with a possible D match to TRBD1 (5 bases). Per the germline V gene, CDR1 is LGHNA and CDR2 is YSLEER. V was clipped by 4 bases and J by 6 bases, with 19 bases between them. The CDR3 spans 15 residues. This chain's CDR3 is CASSPDSGQHGEQYF. Here the CDR3 DNA reads TGCGCCAGCAGCCCCGATTCAGGGCAGCACGGCGAGCAGTACTTC.

Ten or more counts support this clonotype. CDR3 nucleotides: TGTGCCAGCAGTTACTCGATGGGGAGCTCCTACAATGAGCAGTTCTTC. This gives the protein CASSYSMGSSYNEQFF. The genes are TRBV6-5 and TRBJ2-1, with a possible D match to TRBD2 (5 bases). The CDR3 length is 16 residues. Trimming took 0 bases from V and 0 from J, leaving 9 bases between them. Germline CDR1 reads MNHEY; CDR2 reads SVGAGI.

The chain links TRBV4-3 to TRBJ1-1; D gene ambiguous. CDR1 and CDR2 (germline): LGHNA, YSLEER. V lost 1 base and J lost 0, with 9 bases in between. There are 15 residues in the CDR3. CDR3 coding DNA: TGCGCCAGCAGCCAAGGTGACAACATGAACACTGAAGCTTTCTTT. This encodes CASSQGDNMNTEAFF.

The sample holds many counts of this clonotype. This chain joins TRBV5-1 and TRBJ2-5, with 11 bases that match TRBD2. V was clipped by 5 bases and J by 5 bases; unmatched bases: 8. The CDR3 has 15 amino acids. Germline CDR1 SGHRS, CDR2 YFSETQ. The CDR3 here is CASRGSGRAGETQYF. The CDR3 DNA sequence: TGCGCCAGCAGAGGTAGCGGGAGGGCCGGGGAGACCCAGTACTTC. Full variable domain (rest looked up from reference TRBV5-1 and TRBJ2-5): KAGVTQTPRYLIKTRGQQVTLSCSPISGHRSVSWYQQTPGQGLQFLFEYFSETQRNKGNFPGRFSGRQFSNSRSEMNVSTLELGDSALYLCASRGSGRAGETQYFGPGTRLLVL.

The chain joins TRBV27 to TRBJ2-3; 11 nucleotides match TRBD2. Germline values: CDR1 MNHEY, CDR2 SMNVEV (reference sequence). J lost 1 base, V lost 8 bases, and 5 bases had no gene match. The CDR3 runs to 15 residues. CDR3 protein: CASGTGLAGTDTQYF. CDR3 in DNA: TGTGCCAGCGGGACGGGACTAGCGGGCACAGATACGCAGTATTTT.